A selection of T cell receptor beta chains follows, all from one sample in a study of shared clonotypes between healthy human individuals. Clones were read by immunoSEQ multiplex PCR, and TCRdb kept only the in-frame ones, dropping some. The sample has more than 550,000 clones, around 92% seen once; the top ten hold nearly 25%. Material: naive CD8+ T cells sorted from blood. The receptors come from a man younger than 40 in good health. Each CDR3 is given with its conserved first and last residue. Fields, in order: clone size, D gene, V gene, J gene, CDR3 DNA, CDR3 protein. D genes are given only for firm matches. The size of a clone is reported for some rows only, either as once, few or many, or as a class for expanded clones.

-	-	TRBV27	TRBJ2-1	TGTGCCAGCACCCTCCTCGGGCCCGCGTACAATGAGCAGTTCTTC	CASTLLGPAYNEQFF
-	-	TRBV7-9	TRBJ2-3	TGTGCCAGCAGCCCCCCCCAGGGGCGTGAAGCAGATACGCAGTATTTT	CASSPPQGREADTQYF
-	TRBD2	TRBV5-8	TRBJ2-1	TGTGCCAGCAATGATGAGCGGGAGGGCTACTACAATGAGCAGTTCTTC	CASNDEREGYYNEQFF
-	TRBD2	TRBV5-5	TRBJ2-5	TGTGCCAGCAGCTTACCTCCGGGGACTAGCGGGATGAAGGAGACCCAGTACTTC	CASSLPPGTSGMKETQYF
-	TRBD2	TRBV6-6	TRBJ2-3	TGTGCCAGCAGCTCCCCACTGCGGGAGGGCGCAGATACGCAGTATTTT	CASSSPLREGADTQYF
-	-	TRBV7-9	TRBJ2-5	TGTGCCAGCAGCTTAATTTCCGAGGGGACGGAGACCCAGTACTTC	CASSLISEGTETQYF
-	TRBD1	TRBV5-5	TRBJ2-7	TGTGCCAGCAGCGAATGGCTGGACAGGGACTACGAGCAGTACTTC	CASSEWLDRDYEQYF
-	-	TRBV6-5	TRBJ2-2	TGTGCCAGTCACACTTTCGGGACCGGGGAGCTGTTTTTT	CASHTFGTGELFF
-	TRBD1	TRBV28	TRBJ2-7	TGTGCCAGTAGCCCCGAAGGGACAGGGCCCCACGAGCAGTACTTC	CASSPEGTGPHEQYF
-	TRBD1	TRBV27	TRBJ2-5	TGTGCCAGCAGTTTTGGACAGGGGATCCTCGAGACCCAGTACTTC	CASSFGQGILETQYF
-	-	TRBV14	TRBJ1-2	TGTGCCAGCAGCCAACCAGGGGAATTATTCTATGGCTACACCTTC	CASSQPGELFYGYTF
-	TRBD2	TRBV7-9	TRBJ2-5	TGTGCCAGCAGCTTAACCCTAGGGCGGGAGTTATGGACCCAGTACTTC	CASSLTLGRELWTQYF
-	-	TRBV14	TRBJ2-7	TGTGCCAGCGGCAGGGCTTGGGGCGAGCAGTACTTC	CASGRAWGEQYF
-	TRBD1	TRBV5-4	TRBJ2-7	TGTGCCAGCAGTCATCAGGGGGCCACCTACGAGCAGTACTTC	CASSHQGATYEQYF
-	-	TRBV5-8	TRBJ2-1	TGTGCCAGCAGCTTGGTATACGGCAGCTCCTACAATGAGCAGTTCTTC	CASSLVYGSSYNEQFF
-	-	TRBV13	TRBJ1-2	TGTGCCAGCAGCTTATTGGCAGCCTCTAACTATGGCTACACCTTC	CASSLLAASNYGYTF
many	-	TRBV15	TRBJ2-1	TGTGCCACCAGCAGAGCGGGATCGGCGTACAATGAGCAGTTCTTC	CATSRAGSAYNEQFF
-	-	TRBV4-1	TRBJ1-4	TGCGCCAGCAGCTTAACGGCGGGCGAAAAACTGTTTTTT	CASSLTAGEKLFF
-	-	TRBV2	TRBJ1-3	TGTGCCAGCAGATGGGACGGAAACACCATATATTTT	CASRWDGNTIYF
-	-	TRBV20-1	TRBJ2-1	TGCAGTGCATCGGGGAACAATGAGCAGTTCTTC	CSASGNNEQFF
-	-	TRBV4-3	TRBJ1-2	TGCGCCAGCAGCCAAGATCCAGATGGGGGTTGGGGGTATGGCTACACCTTC	CASSQDPDGGWGYGYTF
-	-	TRBV28	TRBJ1-5	TGTGCCAGCAGTTCGTCCCAGGGGTCTTGGGATCAGCCCCAGCATTTT	CASSSSQGSWDQPQHF
-	-	TRBV4-1	TRBJ2-7	TGCGCCAGCAGCCAAGGAGGTCAGGGGACGCGACTAGCCGGCGAGCAGTACTTC	CASSQGGQGTRLAGEQYF
-	-	TRBV27	TRBJ2-3	TGTGCCAGCAGTTCCCGGACACGCACAGATACGCAGTATTTT	CASSSRTRTDTQYF
few	-	TRBV27	TRBJ2-7	TGTGCCAGCAGTCCGATAACCCTTCGAGAAAGCTCCTACGAGCAGTACTTC	CASSPITLRESSYEQYF
-	-	TRBV27	TRBJ2-2	TGTGCCAGCAGTTTATCCGCAGGGCGAAGGACCGGGGAGCTGTTTTTT	CASSLSAGRRTGELFF
-	-	TRBV28	TRBJ2-7	TGTGCCAGCAGTCTACCGGGAAACGAGCAGTACTTC	CASSLPGNEQYF
-	-	TRBV6-1	TRBJ1-3	TGTGCCAGCCGAGGCGGAAACACCATATATTTT	CASRGGNTIYF
-	TRBD2	TRBV9	TRBJ2-7	TGTGCCAGCAGCGTAGCCGGGGGGAACGACGAGCAGTACTTC	CASSVAGGNDEQYF
-	-	TRBV6-6	TRBJ2-7	TGTGCCAGCGGGGTGAAGCAGCAGTACTTC	CASGVKQQYF
-	-	TRBV29-1	TRBJ2-4	TGCAGCGTTCGCATCCCGGGATTAAACATTCAGTACTTC	CSVRIPGLNIQYF
-	-	TRBV25-1	TRBJ2-1	TGTGCCAGCAGTCCTCCCCCCGGACAGAACAATGAGCAGTTCTTC	CASSPPPGQNNEQFF
-	-	TRBV10-1	TRBJ2-7	TGCGCCAGCAGTGATTGGACCGGGACTTCCGACGAGCAGTACTTC	CASSDWTGTSDEQYF
-	TRBD2	TRBV10-3	TRBJ2-7	TGTGCCATCAGTGCCGGCGGCCTAGCGGGAGCTAACTTC	CAISAGGLAGANF
-	-	TRBV6-6	TRBJ2-1	TGTGCCAGCAGTTATGTATTGTGGCATGAGCAGTTCTTC	CASSYVLWHEQFF
few	-	TRBV6-5	TRBJ1-5	TGTGCCAGCAGTTACACCGGATGGGGAAATCAGCCCCAGCATTTT	CASSYTGWGNQPQHF
-	-	TRBV19	TRBJ2-5	TGTGCCAGTAGTATAGGCTCGCAAGAGACCCAGTACTTC	CASSIGSQETQYF
-	TRBD2	TRBV7-8	TRBJ2-3	TGTGCCAGCAGCCCATCGGCGGGCGGGAGGGAGGGGCAGTATTTT	CASSPSAGGREGQYF
-	TRBD2	TRBV7-2	TRBJ2-7	TGTGCCAGCAGCTTAGTCCGTCTAGCGGGAGTCTCCTACGAGCAGTACTTC	CASSLVRLAGVSYEQYF
-	TRBD2	TRBV5-1	TRBJ2-3	TGCGCCAGCAGCTTGGATCTAGCGGGAGTCGGAGATACGCAGTATTTT	CASSLDLAGVGDTQYF
-	-	TRBV9	TRBJ2-1	TGTGCCAGCAGCGTAGAGTCAGCCCATTACAATGAGCAGTTCTTC	CASSVESAHYNEQFF
-	TRBD2	TRBV5-1	TRBJ2-7	TGCGCCAGCAGCTTGGGAACTAGCGGGAGTTTACAAGACGAGCAGTACTTC	CASSLGTSGSLQDEQYF
-	-	TRBV10-2	TRBJ1-2	TGCGCCAGCAGAGCGACAGATACCTATGGCTACACCTTC	CASRATDTYGYTF
-	-	TRBV29-1	TRBJ2-1	TGCAGCGTTGAGGGGGTTAGAGGCATGAGGGGCTCCTACAATGAGCAGTTCTTC	CSVEGVRGMRGSYNEQFF
-	-	TRBV18	TRBJ2-1	TGTGCCAGCTCACCGGGTGTATACAACAATGAGCAGTTCTTC	CASSPGVYNNEQFF
once	TRBD2	TRBV4-3	TRBJ2-3	TGCGCCAGCAGCCAAGATCGGGCGGGAGGGCCCAGGGATACGCAGTATTTT	CASSQDRAGGPRDTQYF
-	-	TRBV29-1	TRBJ2-2	TGCAGTCTAACGGACAGCAACACCGGGGAGCTGTTTTTT	CSLTDSNTGELFF